These T cell receptor beta chains were read from a single sample in a study of shared clonotypes between healthy human individuals. Method: immunoSEQ multiplex PCR; TCRdb's copy keeps in-frame clones and lacks some. The table lists around 1.1 million clones, 60% to 80% of them singletons. Material for sequencing was memory CD4+ T cells from PBMCs. These receptors were taken from a man aged 18 to 30 in good health. Some clones in this sample may be carry-over from other donors' samples. CDR3s include the opening cysteine and the closing phenylalanine or tryptophan. D genes are given only for firm matches. Size is omitted from some rows. Given values are once, few, many or a class for expanded clones.

CDR3nt,CDR3aa,d_gene,v_gene,abundance,j_gene
TGTGCCAGCTCACCATCCAACTACGAGCAGTACTTC,CASSPSNYEQYF,.,TRBV18,.,TRBJ2-7
TGTGCCAGCAGCCAAGAGGGGGCAGATGACCCCCGGCCCCAGCATTTT,CASSQEGADDPRPQHF,.,TRBV4-2,.,TRBJ1-5
TGTGCCAGCAGCTTAGGCCGTTTAGCGGGGTACAATGAGCAGTTCTTC,CASSLGRLAGYNEQFF,TRBD2,TRBV7-2,.,TRBJ2-1
TGTGCCAGCAGTTCAGCGGGGACAGGGAATCAGCCCCAGCATTTT,CASSSAGTGNQPQHF,TRBD1,TRBV6-5,once,TRBJ1-5
TGTGCCAGCAGTTGGACAGGGTTCTACGAGCAGTACTTC,CASSWTGFYEQYF,TRBD1,TRBV28,.,TRBJ2-7
TGTGCCAGCAGTTACCGCGGGGGCACTGAAGCTTTCTTT,CASSYRGGTEAFF,.,TRBV6-5,.,TRBJ1-1
TGTGCCAGCAGCTCTCAGGGGGCGCTTAAAAATTCACCCCTCCACTTT,CASSSQGALKNSPLHF,TRBD1,TRBV11-2,.,TRBJ1-6
TGCGCCAGCGGAACAGGGGTAAGGGCCCAGTTCTTC,CASGTGVRAQFF,TRBD1,TRBV5-1,.,TRBJ2-1
TGCGCCAGCAGTGAATCACTAGCCCAAGAGACCCAGTACTTC,CASSESLAQETQYF,.,TRBV10-1,.,TRBJ2-5
TGTGCCAGCAGCGACGGGGCCCCGGGTGTCAATGAGCAGTTCTTC,CASSDGAPGVNEQFF,.,TRBV7-3,.,TRBJ2-1
TGTGCCATTTCAGGGGGAGCTAACTATGGCTACACCTTC,CAISGGANYGYTF,TRBD1,TRBV10-3,few,TRBJ1-2
TGTGCCAGCAGCTCGGCTGACAGATTGAACACTGAAGCTTTCTTT,CASSSADRLNTEAFF,.,TRBV7-9,.,TRBJ1-1
TGTGCCAGCAGATCCGGGACAGGCATTTCCTACGAGCAGTACTTC,CASRSGTGISYEQYF,TRBD1,TRBV6-1,.,TRBJ2-7
TGTGCCAGCAGCTTACCGAGACAGGGGAAAAACTATGGCTACACCTTC,CASSLPRQGKNYGYTF,TRBD1,TRBV7-9,.,TRBJ1-2
TGCAGCGTGAGGGGTAGCGGGAGGGCCCGGGGGACAGATACGCAGTATTTT,CSVRGSGRARGTDTQYF,TRBD2,TRBV29-1,.,TRBJ2-3
TGTGCCAGCAGTTTATGGGCCGCTAAAAAACTGGGGGAGCTGTTTTTT,CASSLWAAKKLGELFF,.,TRBV28,.,TRBJ2-2
TGTGCCAGCAGATTTAGCGCGACCACAGATACGCAGTATTTT,CASRFSATTDTQYF,.,TRBV5-6,few,TRBJ2-3
TGTGCCATCAGTGAGCCAAGACTAGCGGGAGGCACCGGGGAGCTGTTTTTT,CAISEPRLAGGTGELFF,TRBD2,TRBV10-3,.,TRBJ2-2
TGTGCCAGCAGCCCAGGCCGGGACGAGCAAGAGACCCAGTACTTC,CASSPGRDEQETQYF,.,TRBV7-3,.,TRBJ2-5
TGTGCCAGTAGTATTGGAGGGGGCCCCAATCAGCCCCAGCATTTT,CASSIGGGPNQPQHF,TRBD1,TRBV19,.,TRBJ1-5
TGTGCCAGCAGCTTAGGGGGATTAAGCGAGCAGTACTTC,CASSLGGLSEQYF,.,TRBV7-7,.,TRBJ2-7
TGCAGCGTTGAGGGAGGGCCTGGGGCCAACGTCCTGACTTTC,CSVEGGPGANVLTF,TRBD2,TRBV29-1,.,TRBJ2-6
TGTGCCAGCAGTACGACAGGTTGGGGTCAGCCCCAGCATTTT,CASSTTGWGQPQHF,.,TRBV7-2,.,TRBJ1-5
TGTGCCTGGAGTGGGGGCTCCGGGACTTACTACGAGCAGTACTTC,CAWSGGSGTYYEQYF,.,TRBV30,many,TRBJ2-7
TGCGCCAGCAGCTCAAGAGGACAGAGGAGCACAGATACGCAGTATTTT,CASSSRGQRSTDTQYF,.,TRBV5-1,few,TRBJ2-3
TGTGCCACCAGCAGAGATCTCAGGGGTGCCAAAAACATTCAGTACTTC,CATSRDLRGAKNIQYF,.,TRBV15,.,TRBJ2-4
TGTGCCAGCAGTGATCCAACCTCGGGGGACACTGAAGCTTTCTTT,CASSDPTSGDTEAFF,.,TRBV25-1,many,TRBJ1-1
TGTGCCAGCAGCTTGGGACAGGGTAGAACCGGGGAGCTGTTTTTT,CASSLGQGRTGELFF,TRBD1,TRBV7-8,.,TRBJ2-2
TGCAGTGCGTATAATAACGGGGGCTACACCTTC,CSAYNNGGYTF,.,TRBV20-1,.,TRBJ1-2
TGCAGTGCTAATTATGGCTACACCTTC,CSANYGYTF,.,TRBV20-1,.,TRBJ1-2
TGTGCCATCAGTGGTCGACCCGGGACGGAACCTCGCAATGAGCAGTTCTTC,CAISGRPGTEPRNEQFF,.,TRBV10-3,.,TRBJ2-1
TGCGCCAGCAGCCCGCCTGAGAACACTGAAGCTTTCTTT,CASSPPENTEAFF,.,TRBV5-1,few,TRBJ1-1
TGTGCCTGGAGTGTTCCGGATCGTTCAGCGAGGGGCTACACCTTC,CAWSVPDRSARGYTF,.,TRBV30,.,TRBJ1-2